The subject of this entry is one T cell receptor (beta chain). The authors' processing: The assay estimated nucleated cells by amplifying reference gene primers. Data came from immunoSEQ multiplex PCR; TCRdb stores just in-frame clones and leaves some out. D and trimming come from the DNA, and the V and J calls and clone size come from that table. The sample carries just over 250,000 clones, 86% recorded once. This sample was taken from a study of blood T cell repertoires in COVID-19. Whole-study context: Material from acute and convalescent COVID-19 was sourced from the United States, Italy and Spain.

Unmatched junction bases numbered 5, after V lost 5 bases and J lost 5 bases. Germline V gives CDR1 SGHVS, CDR2 FNYEAQ. The CDR3 has 14 residues. The origin of this receptor is a man in his forties who had recovered from COVID-19. Source material: peripheral blood. The chain employs TRBV7-6 and TRBJ1-2; 10 bases align to TRBD1. CDR3 nucleotide sequence: TGTGCCAGCAGCCCCGGGACAGGGGCATATGGCTACACCTTC. Its translation is CASSPGTGAYGYTF.